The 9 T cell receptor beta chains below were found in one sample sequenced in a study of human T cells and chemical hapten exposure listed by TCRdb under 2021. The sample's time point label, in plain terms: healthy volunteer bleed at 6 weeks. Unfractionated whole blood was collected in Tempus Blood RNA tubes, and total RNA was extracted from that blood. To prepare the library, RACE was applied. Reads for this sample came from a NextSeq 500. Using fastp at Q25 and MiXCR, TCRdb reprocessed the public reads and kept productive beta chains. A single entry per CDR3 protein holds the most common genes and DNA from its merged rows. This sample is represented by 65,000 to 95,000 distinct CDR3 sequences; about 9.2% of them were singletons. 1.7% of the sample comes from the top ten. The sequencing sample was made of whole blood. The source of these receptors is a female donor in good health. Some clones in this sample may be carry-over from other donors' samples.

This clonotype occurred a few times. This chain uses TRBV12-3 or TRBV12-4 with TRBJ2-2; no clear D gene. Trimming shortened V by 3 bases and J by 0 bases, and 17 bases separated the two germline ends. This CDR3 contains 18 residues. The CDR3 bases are TGTGCCAGCAGTTTTACCTTGACGGCAGGATCGAACACCGGGGAGCTGTTTTTT. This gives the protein CASSFTLTAGSNTGELFF.

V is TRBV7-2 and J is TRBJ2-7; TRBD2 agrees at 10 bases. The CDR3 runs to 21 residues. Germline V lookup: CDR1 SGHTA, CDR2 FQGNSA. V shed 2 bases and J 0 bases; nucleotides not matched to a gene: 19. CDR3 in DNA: TGTGCCAGCAGCTTAAGGGAACCCTATTGGGCTAGCGGGGGCGACTCCTACGAGCAGTACTTC. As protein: CASSLREPYWASGGDSYEQYF. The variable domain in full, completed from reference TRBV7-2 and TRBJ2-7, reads GAGVSQSPSNKVTEKGKDVELRCDPISGHTALYWYRQSLGQGLEFLIYFQGNSAPDKSGLPSDRFSAERTGGSVSTLTIQRTQQEDSAVYLCASSLREPYWASGGDSYEQYFGPGTRLTVT.

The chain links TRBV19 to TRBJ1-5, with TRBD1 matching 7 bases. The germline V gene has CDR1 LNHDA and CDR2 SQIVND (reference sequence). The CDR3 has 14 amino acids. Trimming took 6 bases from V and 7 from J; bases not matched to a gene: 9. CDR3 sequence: CASRDRSPGQPQHF. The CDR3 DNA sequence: TGTGCCAGTAGGGACAGGTCGCCCGGGCAGCCCCAGCATTTT.

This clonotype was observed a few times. CDR3 DNA: TGCAGCGTTGAAGAACCTACCGGGACTAGTAAGCAGTACTTC. Translated: CSVEEPTGTSKQYF. This chain uses TRBV29-1 with TRBJ2-7; 8 bases are a match to TRBD2. The junction had 9 bases not matched to a gene; V was cut back by 0 bases and J by 8 bases. Germline V CDR1 and CDR2: SQVTM, ANQGSEA. The CDR3 sequence is 14 residues long.

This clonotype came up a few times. The CDR3 bases are TGCGCCAGCAGCTTAGCGGTCCTGCCGCTAGAGCAGTACTTC. Its translation: CASSLAVLPLEQYF. The J gene is TRBJ2-7, the V gene TRBV5-1, with TRBD2 as a possible D gene (5 bases). The germline V gene encodes CDR1 SGHRS and CDR2 YFSETQ. This CDR3 is 14 amino acids long. V lost 2 bases to trimming and J lost 7 bases, with 16 bases between them.

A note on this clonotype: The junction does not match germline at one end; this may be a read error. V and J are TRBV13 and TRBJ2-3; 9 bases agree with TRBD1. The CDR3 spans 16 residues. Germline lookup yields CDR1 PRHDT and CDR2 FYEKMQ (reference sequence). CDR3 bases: TGTGCCAGCAGCTACCGGACAGGGGTCTACCCAGATACGCGGTATTTT. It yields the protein CASSYRTGVYPDTRYF.

CDR3: CSVGQGRWTDTQYF. The CDR3 coding sequence is TGCAGCGTGGGACAGGGGAGGTGGACAGATACGCAGTATTTT. The chain uses TRBV29-1 and TRBJ2-3, with 10 bases that match TRBD1. With V trimmed by 6 bases and J by 3 bases, 6 bases remained unmatched. The CDR3 is 14 amino acids. The germline V gene has CDR1 SQVTM and CDR2 ANQGSEA.

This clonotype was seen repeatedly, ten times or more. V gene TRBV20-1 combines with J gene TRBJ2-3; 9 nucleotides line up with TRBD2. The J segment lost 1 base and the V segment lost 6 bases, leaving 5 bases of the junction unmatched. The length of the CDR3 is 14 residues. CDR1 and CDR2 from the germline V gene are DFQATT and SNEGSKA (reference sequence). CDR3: CSAPSGVRTDTQYF. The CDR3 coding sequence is TGCAGTGCACCTAGCGGGGTGCGCACAGATACGCAGTATTTT.

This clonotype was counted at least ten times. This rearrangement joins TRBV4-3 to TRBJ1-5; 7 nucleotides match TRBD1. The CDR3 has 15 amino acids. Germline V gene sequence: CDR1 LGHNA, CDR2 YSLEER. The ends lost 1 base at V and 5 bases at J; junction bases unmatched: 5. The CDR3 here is CASSQGRGLDQPQHF. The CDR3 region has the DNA TGCGCCAGCAGCCAAGGAAGGGGGCTAGATCAGCCCCAGCATTTT.